The 4 T cell receptor beta chains below come from one sample, sequenced in a study of T cells in Graves' hyperthyroidism and ophthalmopathy. Amplification yielded TCR beta CDR3 regions, with RNA transcripts as the source. A set of HTBI primers served as the primers for a first-round RT-PCR of the TCR CDR3. TCRdb processed the multiplex PCR reads anew with MiXCR; each CDR3 protein has one entry. The sample shows around 200,000 distinct CDR3 sequences, about 16% of them seen only once. The specimen sequenced was blood. The receptors come from a man in his forties or fifties with Graves' hyperthyroidism.

The table lists this clonotype with many counts. The rearrangement links TRBV9 to TRBJ1-2; tentatively, D is TRBD1 (5 bases). CDR1 and CDR2 from the germline V gene are SGDLS and YYNGEE. The CDR3 consists of 14 residues. V lost 0 bases and J lost 2, with 8 bases in between. CDR3 loop: CASSVARQNYGYTF. In DNA form, the CDR3 reads TGTGCCAGCAGCGTAGCTCGACAGAACTATGGCTACACCTTC.

This clonotype was detected ten times or more. The chain links TRBV24-1 to TRBJ2-3; D is uncertain. The length of the CDR3 is 15 residues. Trimming removed 5 bases at V and 6 bases at J, with 17 bases between. Germline-derived CDR1 and CDR2 are KGHDR and SFDVKD. CDR3 region: CATSGVEGSTDTQYF. The CDR3 DNA sequence: TGTGCCACCAGTGGGGTAGAAGGATCCACGGATACGCAGTATTTT.

This clonotype was recorded many times. The rearrangement joins TRBV7-9 to TRBJ1-2; D is undetermined. Germline V lookup: CDR1 SEHNR, CDR2 FQNEAQ (reference sequence). CDR3 size: 15 residues. Between the trimmed V and J ends, which lost 2 bases and 2 bases, there was a span of 12 bases. The CDR3 coding sequence is TGTGCCAGCAGCTTATACGACATTTTAAACTATGGCTACACCTTC. This gives the protein CASSLYDILNYGYTF.

This clonotype was seen ten or more times. The genes are TRBV7-2 and TRBJ2-3, with TRBD1 identical over 12 bases. Germline V CDR1 and CDR2: SGHTA, FQGNSA. V trimming: 5 bases; J trimming: 7 bases; junction bases outside the gene matches: 4. This CDR3 region has 14 residues. The CDR3 nucleotides read TGTGCCAGCAGCGGGGGACAGGGGGCGTATACGCAGTATTTT. Its translation: CASSGGQGAYTQYF.